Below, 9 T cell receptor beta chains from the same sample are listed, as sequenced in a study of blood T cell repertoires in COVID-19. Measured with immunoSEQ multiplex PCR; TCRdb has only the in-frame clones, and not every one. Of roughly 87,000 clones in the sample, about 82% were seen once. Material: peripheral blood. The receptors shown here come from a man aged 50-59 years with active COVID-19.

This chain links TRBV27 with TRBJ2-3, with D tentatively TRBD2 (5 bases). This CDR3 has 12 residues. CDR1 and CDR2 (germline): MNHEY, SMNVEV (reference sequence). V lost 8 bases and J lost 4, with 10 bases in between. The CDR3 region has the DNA TGTGCCAGCGGGGATAGCGCAGATACGCAGTATTTT. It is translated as CASGDSADTQYF.

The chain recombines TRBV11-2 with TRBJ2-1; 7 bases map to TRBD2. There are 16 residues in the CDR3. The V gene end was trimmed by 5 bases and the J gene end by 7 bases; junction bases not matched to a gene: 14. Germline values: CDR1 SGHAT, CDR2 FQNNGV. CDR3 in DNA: TGTGCCAGCAGCGCCCGGAGAAGCGGGATAGATAATGAGCAGTTCTTC. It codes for CASSARRSGIDNEQFF.

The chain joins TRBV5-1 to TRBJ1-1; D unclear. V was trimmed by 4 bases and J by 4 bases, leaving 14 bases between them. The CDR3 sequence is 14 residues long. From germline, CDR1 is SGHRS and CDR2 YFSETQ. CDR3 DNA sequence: TGCGCCAGCAGCCGCGGGTCGGCAAGCACTGAAGCTTTCTTT. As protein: CASSRGSASTEAFF.

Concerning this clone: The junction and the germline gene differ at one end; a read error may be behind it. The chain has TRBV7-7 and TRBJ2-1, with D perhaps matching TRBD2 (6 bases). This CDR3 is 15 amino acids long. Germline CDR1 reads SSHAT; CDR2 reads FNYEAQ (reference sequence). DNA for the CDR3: TGTGCTAGCAGCTTGGGCGGGACCTATTACAATGAGCAGTTCTTC. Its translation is CASSLGGTYYNEQFF.

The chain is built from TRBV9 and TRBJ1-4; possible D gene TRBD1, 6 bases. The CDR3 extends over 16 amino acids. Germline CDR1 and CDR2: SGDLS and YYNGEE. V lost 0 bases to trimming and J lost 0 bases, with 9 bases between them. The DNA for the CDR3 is TGTGCCAGCAGCGTAGGGTCAGGGGCAACTAATGAAAAACTGTTTTTT. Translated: CASSVGSGATNEKLFF.

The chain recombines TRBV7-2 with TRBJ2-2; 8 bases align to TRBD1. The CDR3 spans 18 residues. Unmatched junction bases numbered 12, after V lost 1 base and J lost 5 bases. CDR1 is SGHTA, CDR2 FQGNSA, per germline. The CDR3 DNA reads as TGTGCCAGCAGCTTAGTGGTGGGCAGGGGGCAGAAAACCGGGGAGCTGTTTTTT. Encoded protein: CASSLVVGRGQKTGELFF.

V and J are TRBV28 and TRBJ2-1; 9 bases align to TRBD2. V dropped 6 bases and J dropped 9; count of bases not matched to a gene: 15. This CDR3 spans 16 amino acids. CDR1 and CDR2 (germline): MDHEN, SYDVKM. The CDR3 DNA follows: TGTGCCAGCAGCTCCCCGGTAGCGGGAGTTTATGGTGAGCAGTTCTTC. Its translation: CASSSPVAGVYGEQFF. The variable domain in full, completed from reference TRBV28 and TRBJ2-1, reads DVKVTQSSRYLVKRTGEKVFLECVQDMDHENMFWYRQDPGLGLRLIYFSYDVKMKEKGDIPEGYSVSREKKERFSLILESASTNQTSMYLCASSSPVAGVYGEQFFGPGTRLTVL.

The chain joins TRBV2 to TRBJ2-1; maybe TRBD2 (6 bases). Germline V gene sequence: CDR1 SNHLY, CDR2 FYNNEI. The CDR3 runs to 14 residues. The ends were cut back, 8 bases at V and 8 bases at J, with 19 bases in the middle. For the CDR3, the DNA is TGTGCCAGCCTCTGGAGGGTTACCGGCGATGAGCAGTTCTTC. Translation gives CASLWRVTGDEQFF.

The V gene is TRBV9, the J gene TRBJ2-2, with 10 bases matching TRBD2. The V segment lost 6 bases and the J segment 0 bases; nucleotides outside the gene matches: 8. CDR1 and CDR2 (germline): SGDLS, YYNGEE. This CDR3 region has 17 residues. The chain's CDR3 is CASTRTSGATNTGELFF. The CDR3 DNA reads TGTGCCAGCACCCGAACTAGCGGGGCTACGAACACCGGGGAGCTGTTTTTT.